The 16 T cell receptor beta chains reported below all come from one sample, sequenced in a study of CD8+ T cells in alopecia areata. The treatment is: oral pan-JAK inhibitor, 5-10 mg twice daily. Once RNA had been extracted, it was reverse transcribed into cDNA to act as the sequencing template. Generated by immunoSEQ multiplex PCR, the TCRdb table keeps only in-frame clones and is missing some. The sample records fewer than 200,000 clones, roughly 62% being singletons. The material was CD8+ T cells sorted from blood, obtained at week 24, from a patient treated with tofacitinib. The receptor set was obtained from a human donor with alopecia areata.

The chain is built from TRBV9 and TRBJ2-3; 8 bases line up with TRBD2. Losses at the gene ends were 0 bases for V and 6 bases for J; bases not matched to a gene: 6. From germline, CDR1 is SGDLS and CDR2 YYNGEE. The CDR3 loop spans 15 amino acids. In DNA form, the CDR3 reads TGTGCCAGCAGCGTAGCGGCGGGGGGAGCGGATACGCAGTATTTT. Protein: CASSVAAGGADTQYF.

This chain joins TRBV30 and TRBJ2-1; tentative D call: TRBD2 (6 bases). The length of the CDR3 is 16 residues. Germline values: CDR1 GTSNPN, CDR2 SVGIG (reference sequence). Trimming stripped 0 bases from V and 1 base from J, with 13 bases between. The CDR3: CAWSVFGGFSYNEQFF. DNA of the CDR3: TGTGCCTGGAGTGTATTTGGGGGGTTTTCCTACAATGAGCAGTTCTTC.

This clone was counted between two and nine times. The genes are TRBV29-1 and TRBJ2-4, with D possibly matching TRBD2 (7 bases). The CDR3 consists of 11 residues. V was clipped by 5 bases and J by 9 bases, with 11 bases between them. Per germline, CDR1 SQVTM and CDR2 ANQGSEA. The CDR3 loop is CSVYREGIQYF. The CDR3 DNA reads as TGCAGCGTTTACAGGGAGGGCATTCAGTACTTC.

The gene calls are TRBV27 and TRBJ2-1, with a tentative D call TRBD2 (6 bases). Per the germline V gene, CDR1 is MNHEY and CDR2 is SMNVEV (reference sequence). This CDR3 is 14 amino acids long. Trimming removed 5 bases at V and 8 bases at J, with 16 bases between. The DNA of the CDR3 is TGTGCCAGCAGTCCCCGGGGGTGGGGACATGAGCAGTTCTTC. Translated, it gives CASSPRGWGHEQFF.

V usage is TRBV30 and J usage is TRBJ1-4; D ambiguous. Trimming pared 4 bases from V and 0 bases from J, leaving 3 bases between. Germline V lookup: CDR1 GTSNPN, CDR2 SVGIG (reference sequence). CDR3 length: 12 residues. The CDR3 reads CAWTSTNEKLFF. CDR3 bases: TGTGCCTGGACCTCAACTAATGAAAAACTGTTTTTT.

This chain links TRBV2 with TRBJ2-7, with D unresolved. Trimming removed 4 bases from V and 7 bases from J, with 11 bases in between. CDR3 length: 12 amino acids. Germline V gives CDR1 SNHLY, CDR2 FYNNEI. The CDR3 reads CASSGAAPEQYF. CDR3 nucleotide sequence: TGTGCCAGCAGTGGGGCAGCACCGGAGCAGTACTTC.

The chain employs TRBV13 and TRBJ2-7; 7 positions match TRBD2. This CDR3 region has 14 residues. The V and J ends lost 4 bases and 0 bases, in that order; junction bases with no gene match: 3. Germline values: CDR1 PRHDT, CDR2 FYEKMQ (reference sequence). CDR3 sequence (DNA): TGTGCCAGCAGCTCCCGACTAGCCTCCTACGAGCAGTACTTC. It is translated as CASSSRLASYEQYF.

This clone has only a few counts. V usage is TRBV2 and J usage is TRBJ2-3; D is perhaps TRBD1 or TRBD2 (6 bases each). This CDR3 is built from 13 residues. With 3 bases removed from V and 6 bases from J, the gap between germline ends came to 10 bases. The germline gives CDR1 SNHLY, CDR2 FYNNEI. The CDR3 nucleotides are TGTGCCAGCAGTGAGTCGGGGGCCGATACGCAGTATTTT. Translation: CASSESGADTQYF.

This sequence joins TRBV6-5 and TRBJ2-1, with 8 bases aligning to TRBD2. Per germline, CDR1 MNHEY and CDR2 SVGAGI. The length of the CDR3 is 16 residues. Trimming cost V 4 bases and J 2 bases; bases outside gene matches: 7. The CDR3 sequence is CASSLRGGRPYNEQFF. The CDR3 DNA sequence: TGTGCCAGCAGTTTGCGGGGCGGGAGGCCCTACAATGAGCAGTTCTTC.

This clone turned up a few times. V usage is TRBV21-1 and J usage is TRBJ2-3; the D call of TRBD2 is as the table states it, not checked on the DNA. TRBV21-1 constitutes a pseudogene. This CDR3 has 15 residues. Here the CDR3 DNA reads TGTGCCAGCAGCACCGCAATCTTAAGAGGAGATACGCAGTATTTT. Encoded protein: CASSTAILRGDTQYF.

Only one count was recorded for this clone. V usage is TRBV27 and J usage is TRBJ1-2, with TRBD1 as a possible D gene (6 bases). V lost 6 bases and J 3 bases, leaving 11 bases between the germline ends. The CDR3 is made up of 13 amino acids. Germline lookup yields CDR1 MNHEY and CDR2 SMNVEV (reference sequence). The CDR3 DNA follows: TGTGCCAGCAGCAAAGGGGGATACTATGGCTACACCTTC. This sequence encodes CASSKGGYYGYTF.

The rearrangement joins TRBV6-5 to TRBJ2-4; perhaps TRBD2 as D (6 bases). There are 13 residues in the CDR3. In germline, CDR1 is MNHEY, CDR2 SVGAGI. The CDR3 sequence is CAGSGGAKNIQYF. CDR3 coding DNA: TGTGCAGGTTCCGGAGGGGCCAAAAACATTCAGTACTTC.

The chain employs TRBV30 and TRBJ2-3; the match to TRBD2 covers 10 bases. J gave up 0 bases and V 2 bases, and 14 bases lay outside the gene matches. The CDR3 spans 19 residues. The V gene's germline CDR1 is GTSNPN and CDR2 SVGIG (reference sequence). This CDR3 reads CAWSFVGERGGSSTDTQYF. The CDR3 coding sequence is TGTGCCTGGAGTTTTGTGGGCGAGCGGGGGGGTTCAAGCACAGATACGCAGTATTTT.

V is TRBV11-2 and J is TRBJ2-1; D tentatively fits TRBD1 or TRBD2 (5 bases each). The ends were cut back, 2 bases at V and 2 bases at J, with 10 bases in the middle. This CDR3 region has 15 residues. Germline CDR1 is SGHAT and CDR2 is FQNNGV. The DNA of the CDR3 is TGTGCCAGCAGCTTATTTCGGGGCCCCTACAATGAGCAGTTCTTC. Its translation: CASSLFRGPYNEQFF.

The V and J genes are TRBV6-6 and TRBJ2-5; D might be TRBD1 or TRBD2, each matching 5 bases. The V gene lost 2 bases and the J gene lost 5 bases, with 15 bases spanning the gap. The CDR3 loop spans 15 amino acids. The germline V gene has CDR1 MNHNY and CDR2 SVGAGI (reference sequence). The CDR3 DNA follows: TGTGCCAGCAGTTACGGGACGGACCTCGGGGAGACCCAGTACTTC. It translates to CASSYGTDLGETQYF.

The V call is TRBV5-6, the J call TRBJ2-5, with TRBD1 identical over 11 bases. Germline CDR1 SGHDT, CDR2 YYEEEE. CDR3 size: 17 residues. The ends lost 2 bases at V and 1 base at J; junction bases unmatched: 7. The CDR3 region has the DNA TGTGCCAGCAGCTTCCGGGACAGGGGGAGAGTCCAAGAGACCCAGTACTTC. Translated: CASSFRDRGRVQETQYF. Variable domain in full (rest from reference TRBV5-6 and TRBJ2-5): DAGVTQSPTHLIKTRGQQVTLRCSPKSGHDTVSWYQQALGQGPQFIFQYYEEEERQRGNFPDRFSGHQFPNYSSELNVNALLLGDSALYLCASSFRDRGRVQETQYFGPGTRLLVL.